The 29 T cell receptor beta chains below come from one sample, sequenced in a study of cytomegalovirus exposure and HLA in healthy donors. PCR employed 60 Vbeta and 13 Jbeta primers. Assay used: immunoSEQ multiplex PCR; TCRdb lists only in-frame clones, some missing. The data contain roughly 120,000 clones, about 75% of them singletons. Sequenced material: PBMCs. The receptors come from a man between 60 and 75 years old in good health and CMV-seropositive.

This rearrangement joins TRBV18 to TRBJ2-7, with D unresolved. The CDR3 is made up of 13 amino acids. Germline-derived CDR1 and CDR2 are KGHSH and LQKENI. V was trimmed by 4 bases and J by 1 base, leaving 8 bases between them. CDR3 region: CASSLIRSYEQYF. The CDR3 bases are TGTGCCAGCTCACTCATACGGTCCTACGAGCAGTACTTC. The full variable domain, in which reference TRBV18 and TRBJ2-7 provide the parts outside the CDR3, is NAGVMQNPRHLVRRRGQEARLRCSPMKGHSHVYWYRQLPEEGLKFMVYLQKENIIDESGMPKERFSAEFPKEGPSILRIQQVVRGDSAAYFCASSLIRSYEQYFGPGTRLTVT.

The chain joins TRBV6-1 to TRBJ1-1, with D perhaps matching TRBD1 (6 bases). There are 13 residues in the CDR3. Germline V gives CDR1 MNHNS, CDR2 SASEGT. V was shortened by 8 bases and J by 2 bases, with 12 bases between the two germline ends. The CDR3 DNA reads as TGTGCCAGCGTTAACAGGGAAAACACTGAAGCTTTCTTT. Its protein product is CASVNRENTEAFF.

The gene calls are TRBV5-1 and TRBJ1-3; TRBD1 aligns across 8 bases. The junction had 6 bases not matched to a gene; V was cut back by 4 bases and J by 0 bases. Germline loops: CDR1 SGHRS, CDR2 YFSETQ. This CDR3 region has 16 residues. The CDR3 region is CASSKAGTGSGNTIYF. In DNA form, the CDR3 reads TGCGCCAGCAGCAAAGCCGGGACAGGCTCTGGAAACACCATATATTTT.

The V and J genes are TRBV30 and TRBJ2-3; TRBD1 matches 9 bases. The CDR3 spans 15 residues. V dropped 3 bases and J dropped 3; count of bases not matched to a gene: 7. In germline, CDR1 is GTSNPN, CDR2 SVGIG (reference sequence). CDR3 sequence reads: CAWSGQGSRTDTQYF. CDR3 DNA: TGTGCCTGGAGCGGACAGGGGAGTAGGACAGATACGCAGTATTTT.

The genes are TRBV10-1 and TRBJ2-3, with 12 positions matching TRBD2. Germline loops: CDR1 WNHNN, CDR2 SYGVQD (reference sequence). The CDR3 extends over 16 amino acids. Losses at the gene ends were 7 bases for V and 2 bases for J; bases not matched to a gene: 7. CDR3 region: CASTLTSGRFTDTQYF. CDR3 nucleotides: TGCGCCAGCACCCTGACTAGCGGGAGATTCACAGATACGCAGTATTTT.

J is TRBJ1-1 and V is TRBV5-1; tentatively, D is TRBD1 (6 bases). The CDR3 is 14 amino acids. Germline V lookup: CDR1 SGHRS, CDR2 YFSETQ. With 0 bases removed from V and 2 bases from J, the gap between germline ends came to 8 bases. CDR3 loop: CASSLGDTNTEAFF. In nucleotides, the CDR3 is TGCGCCAGCAGCTTGGGGGACACAAACACTGAAGCTTTCTTT. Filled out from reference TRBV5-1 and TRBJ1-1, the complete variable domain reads KAGVTQTPRYLIKTRGQQVTLSCSPISGHRSVSWYQQTPGQGLQFLFEYFSETQRNKGNFPGRFSGRQFSNSRSEMNVSTLELGDSALYLCASSLGDTNTEAFFGQGTRLTVV.

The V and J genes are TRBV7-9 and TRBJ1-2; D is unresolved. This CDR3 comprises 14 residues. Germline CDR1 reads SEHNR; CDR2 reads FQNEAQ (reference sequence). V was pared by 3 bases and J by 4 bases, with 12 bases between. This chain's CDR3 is CASSFSSVSYGYTF. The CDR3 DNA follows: TGTGCCAGCAGCTTTTCTTCAGTGTCCTATGGCTACACCTTC.

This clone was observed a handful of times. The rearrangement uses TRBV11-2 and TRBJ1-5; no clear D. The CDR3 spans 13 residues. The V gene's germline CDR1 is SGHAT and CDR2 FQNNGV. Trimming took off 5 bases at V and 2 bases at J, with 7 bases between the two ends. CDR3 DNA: TGTGCCAGCAGCGCGTTCCGCAATCAGCCCCAGCATTTT. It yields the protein CASSAFRNQPQHF.

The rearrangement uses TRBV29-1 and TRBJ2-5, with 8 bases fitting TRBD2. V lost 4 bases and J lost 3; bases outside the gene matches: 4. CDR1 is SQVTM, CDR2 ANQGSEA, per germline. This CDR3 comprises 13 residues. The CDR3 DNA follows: TGCAGCGTTGCCGGGAGGGCCAAAGAGACCCAGTACTTC. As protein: CSVAGRAKETQYF. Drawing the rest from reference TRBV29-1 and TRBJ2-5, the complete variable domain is SAVISQKPSRDICQRGTSLTIQCQVDSQVTMMFWYRQQPGQSLTLIATANQGSEATYESGFVIDKFPISRPNLTFSTLTVSNMSPEDSSIYLCSVAGRAKETQYFGPGTRLLVL.

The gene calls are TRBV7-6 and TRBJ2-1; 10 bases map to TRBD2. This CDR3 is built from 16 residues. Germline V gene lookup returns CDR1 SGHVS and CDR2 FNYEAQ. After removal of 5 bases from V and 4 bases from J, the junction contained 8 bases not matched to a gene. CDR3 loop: CASSINSGGYYNEQFF. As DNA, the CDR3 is TGTGCCAGCAGCATTAATAGCGGGGGGTATTACAATGAGCAGTTCTTC.

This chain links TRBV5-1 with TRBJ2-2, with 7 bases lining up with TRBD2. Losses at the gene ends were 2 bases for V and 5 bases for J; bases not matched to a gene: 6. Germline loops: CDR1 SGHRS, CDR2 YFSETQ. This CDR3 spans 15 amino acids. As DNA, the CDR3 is TGCGCCAGCAGCTTCAGAAGCGGGATTACCGGGGAGCTGTTTTTT. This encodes CASSFRSGITGELFF.

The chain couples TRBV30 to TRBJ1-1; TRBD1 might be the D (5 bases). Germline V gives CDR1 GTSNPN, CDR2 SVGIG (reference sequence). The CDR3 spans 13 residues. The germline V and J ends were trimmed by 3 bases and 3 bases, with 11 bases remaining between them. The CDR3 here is CAWRAQGDTEAFF. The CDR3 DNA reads TGTGCCTGGAGAGCTCAGGGTGACACTGAAGCTTTCTTT.

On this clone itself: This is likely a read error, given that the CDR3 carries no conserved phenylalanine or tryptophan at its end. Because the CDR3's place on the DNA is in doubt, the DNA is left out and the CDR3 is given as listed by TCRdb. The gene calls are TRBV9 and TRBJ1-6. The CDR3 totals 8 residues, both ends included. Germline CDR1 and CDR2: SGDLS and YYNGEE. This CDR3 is CASNAPLS.

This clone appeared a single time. CDR3 nucleotide sequence: TGCGCCAGCAGCTTGGCCGCGGGTATTAGCACAGATACGCAGTATTTT. As protein: CASSLAAGISTDTQYF. This chain connects TRBV5-1 to TRBJ2-3; D possibly corresponds to TRBD2 (5 bases). The CDR3 has 16 residues. Trimming shortened V by 0 bases and J by 0 bases, and 11 bases separated the two germline ends. In germline, CDR1 is SGHRS, CDR2 YFSETQ.

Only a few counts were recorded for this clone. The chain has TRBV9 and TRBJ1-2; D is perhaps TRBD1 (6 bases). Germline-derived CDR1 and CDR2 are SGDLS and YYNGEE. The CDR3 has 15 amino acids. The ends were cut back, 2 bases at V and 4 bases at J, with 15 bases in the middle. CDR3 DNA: TGTGCCAGCAGCGTCTCAGGGGTTTTCGGCTATGGCTACACCTTC. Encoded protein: CASSVSGVFGYGYTF. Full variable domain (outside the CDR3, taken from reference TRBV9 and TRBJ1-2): DSGVTQTPKHLITATGQRVTLRCSPRSGDLSVYWYQQSLDQGLQFLIQYYNGEERAKGNILERFSAQQFPDLHSELNLSSLELGDSALYFCASSVSGVFGYGYTFGSGTRLTVV.

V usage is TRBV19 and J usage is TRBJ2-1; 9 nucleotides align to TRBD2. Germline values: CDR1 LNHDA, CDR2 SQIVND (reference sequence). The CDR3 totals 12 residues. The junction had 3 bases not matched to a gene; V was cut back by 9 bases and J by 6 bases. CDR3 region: CASLGLANEQFF. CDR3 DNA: TGTGCCAGCCTGGGACTAGCCAATGAGCAGTTCTTC.

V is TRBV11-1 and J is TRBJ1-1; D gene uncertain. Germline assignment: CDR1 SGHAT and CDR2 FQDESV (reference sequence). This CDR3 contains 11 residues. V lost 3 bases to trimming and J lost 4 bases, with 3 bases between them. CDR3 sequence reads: CASSFRTEAFF. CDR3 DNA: TGTGCCAGCAGCTTTCGCACTGAAGCTTTCTTT.

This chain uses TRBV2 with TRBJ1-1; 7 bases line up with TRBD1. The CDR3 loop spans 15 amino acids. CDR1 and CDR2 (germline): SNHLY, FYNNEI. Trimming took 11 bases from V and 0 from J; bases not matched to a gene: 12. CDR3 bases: TGTGCCTCGTTCGAGTTGGACAGGCTGAACACTGAAGCTTTCTTT. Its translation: CASFELDRLNTEAFF.

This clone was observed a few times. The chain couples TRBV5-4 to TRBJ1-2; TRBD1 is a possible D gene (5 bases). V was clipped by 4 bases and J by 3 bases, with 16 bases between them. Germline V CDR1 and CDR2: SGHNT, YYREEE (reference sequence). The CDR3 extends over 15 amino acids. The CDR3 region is CASSKGQTQDYGYTF. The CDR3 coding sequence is TGTGCCAGCAGCAAGGGCCAAACACAGGACTATGGCTACACCTTC.

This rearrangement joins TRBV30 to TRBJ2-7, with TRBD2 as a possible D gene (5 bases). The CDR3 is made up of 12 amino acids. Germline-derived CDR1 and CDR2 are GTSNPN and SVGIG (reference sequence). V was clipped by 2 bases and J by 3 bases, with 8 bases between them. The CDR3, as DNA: TGTGCCTGGAGTTTAGGACTCTACGAGCAGTACTTC. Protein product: CAWSLGLYEQYF.

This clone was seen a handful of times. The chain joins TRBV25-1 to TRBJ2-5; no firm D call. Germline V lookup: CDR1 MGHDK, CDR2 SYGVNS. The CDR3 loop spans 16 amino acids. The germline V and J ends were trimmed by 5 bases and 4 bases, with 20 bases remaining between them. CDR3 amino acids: CASSSGSSRLPETQYF. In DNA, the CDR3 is TGTGCCAGCAGTTCCGGGTCTTCTCGGCTCCCAGAGACCCAGTACTTC.

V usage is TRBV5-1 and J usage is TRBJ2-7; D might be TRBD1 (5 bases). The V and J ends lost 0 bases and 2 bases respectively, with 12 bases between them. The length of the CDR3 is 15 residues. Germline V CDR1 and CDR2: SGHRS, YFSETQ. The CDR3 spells CASSLAMQGPYEQYF. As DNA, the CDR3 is TGCGCCAGCAGCTTGGCCATGCAGGGCCCCTACGAGCAGTACTTC. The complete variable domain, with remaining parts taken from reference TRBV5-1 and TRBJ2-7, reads KAGVTQTPRYLIKTRGQQVTLSCSPISGHRSVSWYQQTPGQGLQFLFEYFSETQRNKGNFPGRFSGRQFSNSRSEMNVSTLELGDSALYLCASSLAMQGPYEQYFGPGTRLTVT.

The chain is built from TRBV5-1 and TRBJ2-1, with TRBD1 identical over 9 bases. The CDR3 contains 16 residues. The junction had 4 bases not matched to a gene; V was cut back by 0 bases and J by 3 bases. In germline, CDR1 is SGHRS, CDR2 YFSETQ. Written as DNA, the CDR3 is TGCGCCAGCAGCTTGGTGGGGACAGGGAACTACAATGAGCAGTTCTTC. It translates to CASSLVGTGNYNEQFF.

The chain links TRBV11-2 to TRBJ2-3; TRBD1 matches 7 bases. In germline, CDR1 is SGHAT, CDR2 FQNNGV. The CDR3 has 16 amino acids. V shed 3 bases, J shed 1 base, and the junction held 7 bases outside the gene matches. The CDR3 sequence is CASSFLPDRGTDTQYF. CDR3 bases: TGTGCCAGCAGCTTCCTCCCAGACAGGGGCACAGATACGCAGTATTTT.

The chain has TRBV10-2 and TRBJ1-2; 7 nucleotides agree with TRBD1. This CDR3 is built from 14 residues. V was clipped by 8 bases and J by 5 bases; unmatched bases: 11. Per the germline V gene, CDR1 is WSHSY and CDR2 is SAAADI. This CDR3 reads CASHPTQGVYGYTF. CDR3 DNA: TGCGCCAGCCACCCCACCCAGGGGGTGTATGGCTACACCTTC.

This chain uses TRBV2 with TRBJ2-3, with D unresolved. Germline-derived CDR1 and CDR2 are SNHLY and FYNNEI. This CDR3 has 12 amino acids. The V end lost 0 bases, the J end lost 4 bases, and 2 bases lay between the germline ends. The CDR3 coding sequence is TGTGCCAGCAGTGAAGCCTCAGATACGCAGTATTTT. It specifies CASSEASDTQYF.

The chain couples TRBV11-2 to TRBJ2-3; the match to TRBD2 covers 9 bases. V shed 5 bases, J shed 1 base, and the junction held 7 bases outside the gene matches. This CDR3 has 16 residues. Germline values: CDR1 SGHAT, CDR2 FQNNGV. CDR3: CASSPQAGGRTDTQYF. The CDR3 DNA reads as TGTGCCAGCAGCCCGCAAGCGGGGGGCCGCACAGATACGCAGTATTTT. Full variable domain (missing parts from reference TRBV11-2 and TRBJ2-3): EAGVAQSPRYKIIEKRQSVAFWCNPISGHATLYWYQQILGQGPKLLIQFQNNGVVDDSQLPKDRFSAERLKGVDSTLKIQPAKLEDSAVYLCASSPQAGGRTDTQYFGPGTRLTVL.

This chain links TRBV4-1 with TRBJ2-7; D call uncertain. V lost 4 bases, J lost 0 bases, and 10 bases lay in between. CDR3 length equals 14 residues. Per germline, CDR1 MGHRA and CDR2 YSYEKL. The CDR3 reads CASSPRQTSYEQYF. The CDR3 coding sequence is TGCGCCAGCAGCCCGCGGCAGACCTCCTACGAGCAGTACTTC.

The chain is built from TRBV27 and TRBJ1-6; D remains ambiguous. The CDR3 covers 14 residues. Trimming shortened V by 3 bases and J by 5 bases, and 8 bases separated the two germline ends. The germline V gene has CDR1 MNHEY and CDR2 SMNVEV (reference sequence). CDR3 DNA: TGTGCCAGCAGTTTCGGCGGGAATAATTCACCCCTCCACTTT. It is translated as CASSFGGNNSPLHF.